Below are 15 T cell receptor beta chains sequenced from a single sample in a study of T-cell memory formation after mild COVID-19. TCRdb processed the 5' RACE reads anew with MiXCR; each CDR3 protein has one entry. The sample lists 550,000 to 600,000 distinct CDR3 sequences, about 20% occurring once. Sequenced: PBMCs or a T cell subset sorted from them (not recorded which). These receptors originate from an adult woman who had mild COVID-19 (a few samples of this study predate the infection). Cell type and time point are not known.

In its sample, this clonotype was seen once. The chain carries TRBV11-3 and TRBJ2-7; D is perhaps TRBD2 (6 bases). The V and J ends lost 3 bases and 5 bases respectively, with 20 bases between them. Germline V gives CDR1 SGHNT, CDR2 YENEEA. This CDR3 has 16 amino acids. The CDR3 loop reads CASSLEWPGTSNEQYF. The CDR3 DNA reads as TGTGCCAGCAGCTTGGAATGGCCCGGGACTTCGAACGAGCAGTACTTC.

This clonotype was recorded a few times. The V call is TRBV7-6, the J call TRBJ1-1; perhaps TRBD1 as D (6 bases). Germline CDR1 and CDR2: SGHVS and FNYEAQ. The CDR3 runs to 17 residues. V was trimmed by 0 bases and J by 0 bases, leaving 14 bases between them. The CDR3 protein is CASSLAATGTMNTEAFF. In DNA, the CDR3 is TGTGCCAGCAGCTTAGCAGCAACAGGGACCATGAACACTGAAGCTTTCTTT.

This clonotype appeared a few times. The CDR3 loop reads CASSAREANEQFF. DNA for the CDR3: TGTGCCAGCAGCGCCCGTGAGGCCAATGAGCAGTTCTTC. This chain joins TRBV5-4 and TRBJ2-1; the D is unclear. Germline V gives CDR1 SGHNT, CDR2 YYREEE (reference sequence). V lost 4 bases and J lost 6, with 11 bases in between. The CDR3 totals 13 residues.

The gene calls are TRBV4-1 and TRBJ1-2; a weak D match, TRBD1 (6 bases). The CDR3 covers 12 residues. V lost 0 bases, J lost 10 bases, and 9 bases lay in between. Germline V gives CDR1 MGHRA, CDR2 YSYEKL. Written as DNA, the CDR3 is TGCGCCAGCAGCCAAGAGGACAGTCTCTACACCTTC. This encodes CASSQEDSLYTF.

This clonotype was detected a few times. This chain uses TRBV7-9 with TRBJ1-2; the D is unclear. CDR3 length: 14 amino acids. Germline V lookup: CDR1 SEHNR, CDR2 FQNEAQ (reference sequence). The V end lost 2 bases, the J end lost 0 bases, and 7 bases lay between the germline ends. In nucleotides, the CDR3 is TGTGCCAGCAGCTTAACGGTAGCTAACTATGGCTACACCTTC. It translates to CASSLTVANYGYTF.

This clonotype came up a few times. This chain connects TRBV6-5 to TRBJ2-1; 10 bases align to TRBD2. The CDR3 sequence is 20 residues long. From germline, CDR1 is MNHEY and CDR2 SVGAGI. V trimming: 5 bases; J trimming: 0 bases; junction bases outside the gene matches: 16. The CDR3 DNA is TGTGCCAGCAGTCCCCTTACTCTAGCGGGGGCCGTCAGCTCCTACAATGAGCAGTTCTTC. Amino acids: CASSPLTLAGAVSSYNEQFF.

The CDR3 sequence is CASRSGWGNNEQFF. Written as DNA, the CDR3 is TGCGCCAGCAGATCGGGATGGGGTAACAATGAGCAGTTCTTC. V is TRBV5-1 and J is TRBJ2-1; possible D gene TRBD2, 5 bases. The CDR3 covers 14 residues. V lost 5 bases and J lost 5, with 14 bases in between. CDR1 and CDR2 (germline): SGHRS, YFSETQ.

The genes are TRBV15 and TRBJ2-3; 9 bases map to TRBD2. Germline CDR1 is LNHNV and CDR2 is YYDKDF (reference sequence). The CDR3 is 16 amino acids. The V segment lost 1 base and the J segment 3 bases; nucleotides outside the gene matches: 5. The CDR3 DNA is TGTGCCACCAGCAGAGGGACTAGCGTTAGGACAGATACGCAGTATTTT. Translated: CATSRGTSVRTDTQYF.

In its sample, this clonotype was seen a few times. The chain carries TRBV10-3 and TRBJ2-1, with 10 positions matching TRBD2. Germline V lookup: CDR1 ENHRY, CDR2 SYGVKD. The CDR3 extends over 14 amino acids. Germline trimming cut 5 bases from V and 9 bases from J; bases unmatched to any gene: 7. The CDR3 is CAISRGTSVSEQFF. CDR3 DNA: TGTGCCATCAGTAGGGGGACTAGCGTTAGTGAGCAGTTCTTC.

This clonotype came up a few times. The chain is built from TRBV7-9 and TRBJ2-5, with a possible D match to TRBD1 (5 bases). The CDR3 totals 16 residues. Trimming left V 5 bases short and J 2 bases short, with 18 bases between. Germline CDR1 is SEHNR and CDR2 is FQNEAQ (reference sequence). CDR3 in amino acids: CASSPPGSALQETQYF. The CDR3 DNA sequence: TGTGCCAGCAGCCCCCCAGGGTCTGCCTTACAAGAGACCCAGTACTTC. The variable domain in full, completed from reference TRBV7-9 and TRBJ2-5, reads DTGVSQNPRHKITKRGQNVTFRCDPISEHNRLYWYRQTLGQGPEFLTYFQNEAQLEKSRLLSDRFSAERPKGSFSTLEIQRTEQGDSAMYLCASSPPGSALQETQYFGPGTRLLVL.

This clonotype was counted only a few times. The rearrangement uses TRBV4-1 and TRBJ2-5, with 8 bases matching TRBD2. The trim removed 0 bases at V and 5 bases at J, leaving 8 bases unmatched. Germline V gene lookup returns CDR1 MGHRA and CDR2 YSYEKL. This CDR3 comprises 16 residues. The CDR3 nucleotides read TGCGCCAGCAGCCAAGAAAGAGCGGGAGTCAGGGAGACCCAGTACTTC. This sequence encodes CASSQERAGVRETQYF.

The rearrangement uses TRBV9 and TRBJ2-3, with D tentatively TRBD2 (5 bases). CDR1 is SGDLS, CDR2 YYNGEE, per germline. This CDR3 has 15 residues. With 0 bases removed from V and 2 bases from J, the gap between germline ends came to 10 bases. The CDR3 is CASSVGRVDTDTQYF. In DNA, the CDR3 is TGTGCCAGCAGCGTAGGGCGGGTGGACACAGATACGCAGTATTTT.

J is TRBJ2-1 and V is TRBV7-8; 8 nucleotides line up with TRBD1. Looked up from germline, CDR1 is SGHVS and CDR2 is FQNEAQ. V shed 5 bases, J shed 4 bases, and the junction held 4 bases outside the gene matches. This CDR3 comprises 14 residues. The CDR3 nucleotides are TGTGCCAGCAGCGCCCGGGACAGGTACAATGAGCAGTTCTTC. Amino acids: CASSARDRYNEQFF.

V is TRBV10-3 and J is TRBJ2-7; perhaps TRBD2 as D (5 bases). This CDR3 has 16 amino acids. From germline, CDR1 is ENHRY and CDR2 SYGVKD. Trimming removed 0 bases at V and 7 bases at J, with 19 bases between. CDR3 residues: CAISESTLGLGVEQYV. CDR3 nucleotides: TGTGCCATCAGTGAGTCGACTCTAGGCCTGGGAGTGGAGCAGTACGTC.

The chain uses TRBV12-3 or TRBV12-4 and TRBJ1-4; tentative D call: TRBD1 (5 bases). The CDR3 loop spans 14 amino acids. V lost 2 bases to trimming and J lost 9 bases, with 13 bases between them. The DNA of the CDR3 is TGTGCCAGCAGTTTATCCCCCAGGGCGAAAAAACTGTTTTTT. Translated: CASSLSPRAKKLFF.